This TCR beta chain was profiled in a study of shared clonotypes between healthy human individuals. Study context: CD4 naive cells filled three plates per donor, CD4 memory three, CD8 naive two and CD8 memory one. Study-level points and caveats: Non-shared clonotypes displayed generation probabilities falling below those of clonotypes present in all four donors. With several donors compared, roughly 5% of naive CD4 clonotypes were shared.

As regards this clone: Its antigen remains unidentified.

The naive CD8 fraction comprised CD45RO-negative cells positively selected for CCR7 and excluded terminally differentiated effector memory CD45RA+ cells. CDR3 length: 14 amino acids. Germline V gene lookup returns CDR1 SQVTM and CDR2 ANQGSEA. Trimming shortened V by 4 bases and J by 2 bases, and 15 bases separated the two germline ends. TCRdb keeps only in-frame clones here, not all; method: immunoSEQ multiplex PCR. The repertoire holds approximately 740,000 clones, with more than 85% as singletons. Source material: naive CD8+ T cells sorted from blood. This receptor was obtained from a man in his thirties or forties in good health. J is TRBJ2-7 and V is TRBV29-1; D remains ambiguous. DNA for the CDR3: TGCAGCGTTGTACCCATAGAGAGAACCTACGAGCAGTACTTC. Protein sequence: CSVVPIERTYEQYF.